This T cell receptor beta chain was sequenced during a study of cytomegalovirus exposure and HLA in healthy donors. As for the study in general: Counted in an early data release were 65 million to 100 million unique TCRs from HLA-typed donors. General study points: An Asian-associated ancestry cluster reportedly showed fewer N-insertions than the roughly 600-donor mean in a later analysis. More clonal expansion characterized HLA-associated TCR beta chains than equally common others in a later analysis. Earlier analysis looked at TCR beta V segments, and most were productive about 87% or about 30% of the time.

Amplification used 60 Vbeta primers and 13 Jbeta primers. TCRdb's table, derived via immunoSEQ multiplex PCR, lists solely in-frame clones and lacks some. The data contain approximately 150,000 clones, around 75% of them seen just once; the ten biggest clones take up 3% to 4%. This CDR3 contains 14 residues. V gave up 3 bases and J gave up 6 bases, with 12 bases separating them. In germline, CDR1 is MGHDK, CDR2 SYGVNS. Turning to this clone: Its antigen remains unidentified.

The receptor was isolated from a male donor in good health and CMV-seronegative. The chain has TRBV25-1 and TRBJ2-1; a weak D match, TRBD2 (5 bases). The sample was PBMCs. The CDR3 DNA sequence: TGTGCCAGCAGTGACGTGGGGAGTTTCAATGAGCAGTTCTTC. Residues: CASSDVGSFNEQFF. Drawing the rest from reference TRBV25-1 and TRBJ2-1, the complete variable domain is EADIYQTPRYLVIGTGKKITLECSQTMGHDKMYWYQQDPGMELHLIHYSYGVNSTEKGDLSSESTVSRIRTEHFPLTLESARPSHTSQYLCASSDVGSFNEQFFGPGTRLTVL.